Listed below are T cell receptor beta chains from one sample, sequenced in a study of cytomegalovirus exposure and HLA in healthy donors. The data were produced by immunoSEQ multiplex PCR, yet TCRdb's version contains in-frame clones alone and is incomplete. The repertoire includes 150,000 to 250,000 clones, 75% to 85% of them detected once, and 2% to 2.5% sits in the top ten. What was sequenced was PBMCs. These receptors all come from a woman aged 50 to 65 in good health and CMV-seronegative. Each CDR3 is given with its conserved first and last residue. Each record gives: V gene, J gene, CDR3 length, clone size, D gene, CDR3 DNA, CDR3 protein. D genes are given only for firm matches. For some rows the clone size is stated as once, few or many, or as a class when expanded; others skip it.

>TRBV27|TRBJ2-1|14|.|TRBD2
TGTGCCGCCGGCGACGGGACTAGGGGGAATGAGCAGTTCTTC
CAAGDGTRGNEQFF
>TRBV27|TRBJ2-2|15|.|TRBD1
TGTGCCAGCAGTTTCAGGGGGCCTTTTTTCGGGGAGCTGTTTTTT
CASSFRGPFFGELFF
>TRBV4-1|TRBJ2-1|15|.|TRBD2
TGCGCCAGCAGCCAAGATTTACTAGCGGGAGTTCAGCAGTTCTTC
CASSQDLLAGVQQFF
>TRBV5-1|TRBJ2-7|16|.|TRBD1
TGCGCCAGCAGCTTGGAGCCGACAGGGGGAGGCTACGAGCAGTACTTC
CASSLEPTGGGYEQYF
>TRBV19|TRBJ2-2|15|few|TRBD1
TGTGCCAGTAGTATAGTCGAGACAGGGGGCCGGGAGCTGTTTTTT
CASSIVETGGRELFF
>TRBV6-1|TRBJ1-1|14|.|.
TGTGCCAGCTGGCAGGGACACCAGAACACTGAAGCTTTCTTT
CASWQGHQNTEAFF
>TRBV10-2|TRBJ1-1|13|.|.
TGCGCCAGCAGTCAGCAGGGGAACACTGAAGCTTTCTTT
CASSQQGNTEAFF
>TRBV5-1|TRBJ1-4|16|few|.
TGCGCCAGCACGCCACAGGGCCGGGGTGCTAATGAAAAACTGTTTTTT
CASTPQGRGANEKLFF
>TRBV5-1|TRBJ2-3|15|.|.
TGCGCCAGCAGCTCGGAGGGTCTGGGCACAGATACGCAGTATTTT
CASSSEGLGTDTQYF
>TRBV27|TRBJ2-1|15|once|TRBD2
TGTGCCAGCAGTAAGACTAGCGGTCTTTACAATGAGCAGTTCTTC
CASSKTSGLYNEQFF
>TRBV28|TRBJ1-2|15|.|.
TGTGCCAGCAGTATCCGAATGGGAGACCTCTATGGCTACACCTTC
CASSIRMGDLYGYTF
>TRBV4-2|TRBJ2-7|15|.|.
TGTGCCAGCAGCCAAGAGGTTTACGGGTCCTACGAGCAGTACTTC
CASSQEVYGSYEQYF
>TRBV4-1|TRBJ2-2|17|.|TRBD2
TGCGCCAGCAGCCACTACTCTAGCGGGTCGAACACCGGGGAGCTGTTTTTT
CASSHYSSGSNTGELFF
>TRBV6-5|TRBJ2-7|13|.|.
TGTGCCAGCAGTACCCCTAGGGGCTACGAGCAGTACTTC
CASSTPRGYEQYF
>TRBV11-1|TRBJ2-1|16|once|TRBD2
TGTGCCAGCAGCTTGGTCCGGACTAGTTTGTCTCATGAGCAGTTCTTC
CASSLVRTSLSHEQFF
>TRBV7-8|TRBJ2-7|14|.|TRBD1
TGTGCCAGCAGCCGGACAGGCCGGCTCTACGAGCAGTACTTC
CASSRTGRLYEQYF
>TRBV6-6|TRBJ1-1|13|.|.
TGTGCCAGCACCCCCCCCGGGAACACTGAAGCTTTCTTT
CASTPPGNTEAFF
>TRBV19|TRBJ2-1|15|.|TRBD2
TGTGCCAGTAGTATAGGTGGCGGGAGAAACAATGAGCAGTTCTTC
CASSIGGGRNNEQFF
>TRBV2|TRBJ2-1|15|.|TRBD2
TGTGCCAGCAGCGGACTAGCGGGCATATACAATGAGCAGTTCTTC
CASSGLAGIYNEQFF
>TRBV6-1|TRBJ1-4|16|.|.
TGTGCCAGCAGTGAGAACCCGTCAGCAACTAATGAAAAACTGTTTTTT
CASSENPSATNEKLFF
>TRBV6-1|TRBJ2-7|17|.|TRBD1
TGTGCCAGCAGTGAATGGGCAGGGGGCCAATCCCCCTACGAGCAGTACTTC
CASSEWAGGQSPYEQYF
>TRBV30|TRBJ1-2|16|.|.
TGTGCCTGTATAGGACAACTCAAACTACCCGACTATGGCTACACCTTC
CACIGQLKLPDYGYTF
>TRBV18|TRBJ2-5|14|few|.
TGTGCCAGCTCACCTCCGGGGAGCCAAGAGACCCAGTACTTC
CASSPPGSQETQYF
>TRBV19|TRBJ1-2|16|.|.
TGTGCCAGTAGAACCGTCGCCTCTCGGGCTAACTATGGCTACACCTTC
CASRTVASRANYGYTF
>TRBV23-1|TRBJ2-7|18|.|TRBD1
TGCGCCAGCATCGCCCGGGACAGGTATTTATTCGGGGACGACGAGCAGTACTTC
CASIARDRYLFGDDEQYF
>TRBV2|TRBJ2-5|12|.|.
TGTGCCAGCAAGTTTGAGTTTGGGACCCAGTACTTC
CASKFEFGTQYF
>TRBV9|TRBJ2-6|17|.|TRBD2
TGTGCCAGCAGCGTAGCGATAGCGGGGACCGGGGCCAACGTCCTGACTTTC
CASSVAIAGTGANVLTF
>TRBV21-1|TRBJ2-6|15|.|.
TGTGCCAGCAGCAAACACAGGGGTGGGGCCAACGTCCTGACTTTC
CASSKHRGGANVLTF
>TRBV10-2|TRBJ1-2|12|.|TRBD1
TGCGCCAGCGTCGAGACAGGGGGAGGCTACACCTTC
CASVETGGGYTF
>TRBV6-5|TRBJ1-2|13|.|.
TGTGCCAGCAGTTACCGGTCGGGCTATGGCTACACCTTC
CASSYRSGYGYTF
>TRBV19|TRBJ1-5|15|.|.
TGTGCCAGTAGTCTCACAGGTAGGAGCAATCAGCCCCAGCATTTT
CASSLTGRSNQPQHF
>TRBV10-2|TRBJ2-1|13|.|TRBD1
TGCGCCAGCATGTCGACAGGGGCGGATGAGCAGTTCTTC
CASMSTGADEQFF
>TRBV18|TRBJ1-1|11|.|.
TGTGCCAGCTCAATTATCGCTGAAGCTTTCTTT
CASSIIAEAFF
>TRBV7-9|TRBJ1-1|16|.|TRBD1
TGTGCCAGCAGTTCCCGCGGGACAGGAAAGAACACTGAAGCTTTCTTT
CASSSRGTGKNTEAFF
>TRBV7-3|TRBJ2-7|15|.|TRBD2
TGTGCCAGCAGCGCGGGGGGACAAGAGCTTTACGAGCAGTACTTC
CASSAGGQELYEQYF
>TRBV7-9|TRBJ1-1|15|.|.
TGTGCCAGCAGCTTAAACCGGGGTGATAACACTGAAGCTTTCTTT
CASSLNRGDNTEAFF
>TRBV19|TRBJ2-1|14|.|.
TGTGCCAGTAACGACCTACAGTATTGGAATGAGCAGTTCTTC
CASNDLQYWNEQFF
>TRBV27|TRBJ2-3|15|.|TRBD2
TGTGCCAGCAGTTTACAGAGCGGGAGGGTAGATACGCAGTATTTT
CASSLQSGRVDTQYF
>TRBV11-2|TRBJ2-7|18|.|TRBD2
TGTGCCAGCAGCTTCGGGACTAGCGGGTTAGTGGTAACCTACGAGCAGTACTTC
CASSFGTSGLVVTYEQYF
>TRBV11-2|TRBJ2-1|14|.|.
TGTGCCAGCAGCTCCCAGGGCAGGGGAAATGAGCAGTTCTTC
CASSSQGRGNEQFF
>TRBV18|TRBJ1-1|13|.|.
TGTGCCAGCTCGCACGGGTCCTTGGCTGAAGCTTTCTTT
CASSHGSLAEAFF
>TRBV18|TRBJ2-3|18|.|TRBD2
TGTGCCAGCTCACCCCTCAGACTAGCGGGAGGACGCACAGATACGCAGTATTTT
CASSPLRLAGGRTDTQYF
>TRBV28|TRBJ2-4|16|.|TRBD2
TGTGCCAGCAGTCTATGGACTAGCGGGATCAAAAACATTCAGTACTTC
CASSLWTSGIKNIQYF
>TRBV18|TRBJ2-7|15|.|TRBD1
TGTGCCAGCTCACTCGCCGGGACAGGGGACAACGAGCAGTACTTC
CASSLAGTGDNEQYF
>TRBV28|TRBJ2-2|15|.|.
TGTGCCAGCAGTTTATCCAGGGTGGGGACCGGGGAGCTGTTTTTT
CASSLSRVGTGELFF
>TRBV18|TRBJ1-4|16|.|TRBD1
TGTGCCAGCTCACTGGTCCTAGGGACAGAAGGCGAAAAACTGTTTTTT
CASSLVLGTEGEKLFF
>TRBV15|TRBJ1-4|14|.|TRBD1
TGTGCCACCAGGGAAGGGACAGCTAATGAAAAACTGTTTTTT
CATREGTANEKLFF
>TRBV6-5|TRBJ1-1|13|.|TRBD1
TGTGCCAGCAATAGACAGGGAAACACTGAAGCTTTCTTT
CASNRQGNTEAFF
>TRBV11-2|TRBJ2-6|16|once|.
TGTGCCAGCAGCTTAGACCCCCGCTCTGGGGCCAACGTCCTGACTTTC
CASSLDPRSGANVLTF
>TRBV6-5|TRBJ1-2|14|.|.
TGTGCCAGCACACCGGGAGAGGGAAACTATGGCTACACCTTC
CASTPGEGNYGYTF
>TRBV19|TRBJ1-5|13|.|TRBD1
TGTGCCAGTAAGAGGCAGGGGGATCAGCCCCAGCATTTT
CASKRQGDQPQHF
>TRBV19|TRBJ1-5|14|.|.
TGTGCCAGTAGTTTTAGCCGTAGCAATCAGCCCCAGCATTTT
CASSFSRSNQPQHF